The 4 T cell receptor beta chains presented below share a single source sample, sequenced in a study of T cell responses to AZD1222 COVID-19 vaccine. The assay was immunoSEQ multiplex PCR, and TCRdb's table has in-frame clones only and misses some. The table has about 150,000 clones, 85% to 95% seen once. The starting material was peripheral blood, obtained 28 days after the second AZD1222 dose. Receptor source: an adult who received the AZD1222 COVID-19 vaccine.

This chain links TRBV28 with TRBJ1-1, with TRBD1 identical over 11 bases. Germline values: CDR1 MDHEN, CDR2 SYDVKM. The V segment lost 5 bases and the J segment 0 bases; nucleotides outside the gene matches: 5. The CDR3 is made up of 16 amino acids. The CDR3 sequence is CASSRDRGDMNTEAFF. CDR3 in DNA: TGTGCCAGCAGTCGGGACAGGGGGGACATGAACACTGAAGCTTTCTTT.

This clone was recorded only once. J is TRBJ2-1 and V is TRBV27; D is uncertain. Germline V gene sequence: CDR1 MNHEY, CDR2 SMNVEV (reference sequence). The length of the CDR3 is 16 residues. V dropped 7 bases and J dropped 0 bases, with 16 bases sitting between them. The CDR3 nucleotides are TGTGCCAGCACCCTACAAGCCTCTAGCTCCTACAATGAGCAGTTCTTC. Residues: CASTLQASSSYNEQFF.

The V gene is TRBV6-5, the J gene TRBJ1-1; unclear D gene. Trimming pared 6 bases from V and 1 base from J, leaving 12 bases between. In germline, CDR1 is MNHEY, CDR2 SVGAGI. The CDR3 consists of 14 residues. CDR3 nucleotide sequence: TGTGCCAGCAGCCAATATCGGGAGAACACTGAAGCTTTCTTT. This codes for CASSQYRENTEAFF.

The J gene is TRBJ2-3, the V gene TRBV18; tentatively, D is TRBD2 (7 bases). This CDR3 comprises 19 residues. V lost 0 bases and J lost 5, with 24 bases in between. Looked up from germline, CDR1 is KGHSH and CDR2 is LQKENI. CDR3 DNA: TGTGCCAGCTCACCACCGCCGGGGGGCGCGTATTGGTTTCTAGATACGCAGTATTTT. This gives the protein CASSPPPGGAYWFLDTQYF.